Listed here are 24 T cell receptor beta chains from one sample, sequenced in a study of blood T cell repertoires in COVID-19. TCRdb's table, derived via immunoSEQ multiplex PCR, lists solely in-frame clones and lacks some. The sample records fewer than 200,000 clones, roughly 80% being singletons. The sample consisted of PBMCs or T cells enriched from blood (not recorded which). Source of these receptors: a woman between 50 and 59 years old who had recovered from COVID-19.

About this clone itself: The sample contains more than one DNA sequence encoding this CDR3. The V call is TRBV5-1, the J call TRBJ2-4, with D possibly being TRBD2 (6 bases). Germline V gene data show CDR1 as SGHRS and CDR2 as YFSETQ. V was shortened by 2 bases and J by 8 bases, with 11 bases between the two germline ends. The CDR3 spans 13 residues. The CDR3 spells CASSLGGEDIQYF. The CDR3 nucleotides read TGCGCCAGCAGCTTAGGAGGGGAAGACATTCAGTACTTC.

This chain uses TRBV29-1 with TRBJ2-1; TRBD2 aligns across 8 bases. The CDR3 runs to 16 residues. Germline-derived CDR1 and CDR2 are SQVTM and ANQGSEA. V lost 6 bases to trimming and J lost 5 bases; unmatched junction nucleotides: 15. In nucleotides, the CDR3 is TGCAGCGTGGGGGTCGGCGCAAGCGGGAGTAACAATGAGCAGTTCTTC. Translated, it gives CSVGVGASGSNNEQFF.

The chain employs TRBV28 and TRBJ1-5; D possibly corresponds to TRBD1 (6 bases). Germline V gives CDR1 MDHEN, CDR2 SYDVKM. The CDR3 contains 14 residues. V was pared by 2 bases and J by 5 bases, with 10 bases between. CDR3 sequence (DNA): TGTGCCAGCAGTTTACAGGGGATGTATCAGCCCCAGCATTTT. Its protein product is CASSLQGMYQPQHF.

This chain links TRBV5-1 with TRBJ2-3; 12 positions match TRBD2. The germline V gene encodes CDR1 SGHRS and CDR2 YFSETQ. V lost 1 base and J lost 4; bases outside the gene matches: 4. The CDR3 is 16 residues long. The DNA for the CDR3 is TGCGCCAGCAGCTTGATCCTAGCGGGAGGGGCAGATACGCAGTATTTT. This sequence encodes CASSLILAGGADTQYF.

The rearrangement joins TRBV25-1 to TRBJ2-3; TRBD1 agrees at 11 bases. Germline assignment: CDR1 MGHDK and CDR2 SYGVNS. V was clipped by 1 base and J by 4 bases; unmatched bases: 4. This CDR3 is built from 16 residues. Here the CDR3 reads CASSELDRGLADTQYF. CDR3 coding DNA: TGTGCCAGCAGTGAATTGGACAGGGGGCTCGCAGATACGCAGTATTTT.

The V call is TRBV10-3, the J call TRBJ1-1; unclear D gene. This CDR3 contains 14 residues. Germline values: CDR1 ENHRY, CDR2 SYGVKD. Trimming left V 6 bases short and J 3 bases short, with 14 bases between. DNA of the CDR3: TGTGCCATCAGAAAAGGAGGATCGTACACTGAAGCTTTCTTT. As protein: CAIRKGGSYTEAFF.

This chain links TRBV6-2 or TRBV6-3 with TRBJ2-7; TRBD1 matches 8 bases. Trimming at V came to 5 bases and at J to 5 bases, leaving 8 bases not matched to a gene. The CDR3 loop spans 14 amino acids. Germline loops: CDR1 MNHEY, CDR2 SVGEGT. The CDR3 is CASSSRQGINEQYF. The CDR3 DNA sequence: TGTGCCAGCAGTAGTAGACAGGGGATCAACGAGCAGTACTTC.

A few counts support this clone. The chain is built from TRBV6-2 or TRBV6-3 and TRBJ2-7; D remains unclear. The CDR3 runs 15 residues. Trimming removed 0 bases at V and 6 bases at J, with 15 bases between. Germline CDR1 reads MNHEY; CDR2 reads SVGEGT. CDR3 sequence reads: CASSYSPILVSEQYF. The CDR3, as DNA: TGTGCCAGCAGTTACTCGCCAATCCTAGTCAGCGAGCAGTACTTC.

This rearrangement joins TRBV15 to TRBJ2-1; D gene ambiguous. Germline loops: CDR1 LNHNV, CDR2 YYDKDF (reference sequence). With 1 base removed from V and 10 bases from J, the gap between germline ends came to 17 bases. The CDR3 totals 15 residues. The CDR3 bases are TGTGCCACCAGCAGAGTGCGTGGAGCATCGTCCGAGCAGTTCTTC. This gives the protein CATSRVRGASSEQFF.

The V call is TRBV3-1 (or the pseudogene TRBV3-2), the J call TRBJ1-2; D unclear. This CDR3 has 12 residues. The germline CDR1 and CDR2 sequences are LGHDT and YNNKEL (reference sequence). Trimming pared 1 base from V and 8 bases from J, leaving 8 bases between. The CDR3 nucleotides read TGTGCCAGCAGCCAAGGGGAGGTAGGCTACACCTTC. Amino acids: CASSQGEVGYTF.

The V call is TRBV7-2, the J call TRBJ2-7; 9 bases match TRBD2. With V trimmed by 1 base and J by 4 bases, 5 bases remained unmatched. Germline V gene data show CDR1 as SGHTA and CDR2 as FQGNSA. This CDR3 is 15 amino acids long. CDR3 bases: TGTGCCAGCAGCTTAGAGAATCTAGCGGGGTACGAGCAGTACTTC. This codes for CASSLENLAGYEQYF.

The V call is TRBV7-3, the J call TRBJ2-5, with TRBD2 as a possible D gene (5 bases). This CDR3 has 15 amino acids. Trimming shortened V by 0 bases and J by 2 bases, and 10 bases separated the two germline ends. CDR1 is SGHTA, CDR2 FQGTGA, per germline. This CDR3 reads CASSLTASGQETQYF. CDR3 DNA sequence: TGTGCCAGCAGCTTAACGGCCAGCGGTCAAGAGACCCAGTACTTC.

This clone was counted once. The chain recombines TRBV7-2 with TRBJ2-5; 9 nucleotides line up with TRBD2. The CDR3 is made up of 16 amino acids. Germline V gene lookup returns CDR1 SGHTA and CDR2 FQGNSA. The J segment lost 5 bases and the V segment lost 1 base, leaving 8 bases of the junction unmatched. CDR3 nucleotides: TGTGCCAGCAGCTTAGAGGGTCTAGCGGGACGGGAGACCCAGTACTTC. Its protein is CASSLEGLAGRETQYF.

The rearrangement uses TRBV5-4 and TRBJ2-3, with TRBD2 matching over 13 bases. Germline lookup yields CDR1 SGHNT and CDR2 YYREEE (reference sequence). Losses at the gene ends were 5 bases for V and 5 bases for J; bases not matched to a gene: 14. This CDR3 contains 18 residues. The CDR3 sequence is CASSDGTSGIVLGDTQYF. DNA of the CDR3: TGTGCCAGCAGTGACGGGACTAGCGGGATCGTTCTGGGAGATACGCAGTATTTT. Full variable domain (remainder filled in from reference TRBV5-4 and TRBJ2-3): ETGVTQSPTHLIKTRGQQVTLRCSSQSGHNTVSWYQQALGQGPQFIFQYYREEENGRGNFPPRFSGLQFPNYSSELNVNALELDDSALYLCASSDGTSGIVLGDTQYFGPGTRLTVL.

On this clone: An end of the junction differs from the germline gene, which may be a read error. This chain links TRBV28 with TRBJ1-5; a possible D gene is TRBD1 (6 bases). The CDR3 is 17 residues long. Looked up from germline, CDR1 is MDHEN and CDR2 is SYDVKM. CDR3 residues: CASSPAGGAASNQPQHF. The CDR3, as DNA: TGTGCCAGCAGCCCCGCGGGGGGGGCCGCCAGCAATCAGCCCCAACATTTT.

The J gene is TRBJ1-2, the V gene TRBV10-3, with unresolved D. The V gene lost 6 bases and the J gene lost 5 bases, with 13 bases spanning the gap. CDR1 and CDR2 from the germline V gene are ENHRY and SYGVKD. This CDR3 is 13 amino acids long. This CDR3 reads CAISDPEGYGYTF. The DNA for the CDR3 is TGTGCCATCAGCGATCCCGAGGGTTATGGCTACACCTTC.

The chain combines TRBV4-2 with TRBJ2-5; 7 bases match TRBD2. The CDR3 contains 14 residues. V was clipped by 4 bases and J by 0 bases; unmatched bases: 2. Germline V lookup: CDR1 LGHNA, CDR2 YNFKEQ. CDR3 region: CASSPGLNQETQYF. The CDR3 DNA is TGTGCCAGCAGCCCGGGACTAAACCAAGAGACCCAGTACTTC.

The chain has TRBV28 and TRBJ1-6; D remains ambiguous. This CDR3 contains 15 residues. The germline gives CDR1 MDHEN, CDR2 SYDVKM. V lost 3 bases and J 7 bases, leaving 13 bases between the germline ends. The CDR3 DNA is TGTGCCAGCAGTTTCTCGGGAGGGTTAAATTCACCCCTCCACTTT. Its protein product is CASSFSGGLNSPLHF.

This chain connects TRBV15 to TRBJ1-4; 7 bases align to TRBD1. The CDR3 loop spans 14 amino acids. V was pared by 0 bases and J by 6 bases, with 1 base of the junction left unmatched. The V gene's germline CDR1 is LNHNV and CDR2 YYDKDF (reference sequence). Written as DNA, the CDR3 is TGTGCCACCAGCAGAGACAGGGGGTATGAAAAACTGTTTTTT. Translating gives CATSRDRGYEKLFF.

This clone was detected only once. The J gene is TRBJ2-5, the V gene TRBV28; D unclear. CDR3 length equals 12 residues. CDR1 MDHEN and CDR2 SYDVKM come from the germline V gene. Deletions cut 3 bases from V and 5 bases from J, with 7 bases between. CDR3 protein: CASSFTGETQYF. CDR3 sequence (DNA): TGTGCCAGCAGTTTCACCGGGGAGACCCAGTACTTC.

The CDR3 DNA reads as TGTGCCAGCAGCTCAAACAGGTATAGCAATCAGCCCCAGCATTTT. Amino acids: CASSSNRYSNQPQHF. This rearrangement joins TRBV7-8 to TRBJ1-5; the D gene is possibly TRBD1 (5 bases). The CDR3 spans 15 residues. V was pared by 4 bases and J by 0 bases, with 10 bases between. The germline gives CDR1 SGHVS, CDR2 FQNEAQ.

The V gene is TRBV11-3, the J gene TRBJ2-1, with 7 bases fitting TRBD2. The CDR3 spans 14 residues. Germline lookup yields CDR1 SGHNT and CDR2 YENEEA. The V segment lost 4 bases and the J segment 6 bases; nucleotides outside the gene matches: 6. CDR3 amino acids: CASSSGLGRNEQFF. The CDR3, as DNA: TGTGCCAGCAGCTCCGGACTAGGGCGCAATGAGCAGTTCTTC.

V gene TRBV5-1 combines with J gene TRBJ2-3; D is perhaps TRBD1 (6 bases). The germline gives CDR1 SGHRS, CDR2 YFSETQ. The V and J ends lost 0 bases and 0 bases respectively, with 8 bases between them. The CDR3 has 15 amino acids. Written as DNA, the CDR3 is TGCGCCAGCAGCTTGGACGGACAGAGCACAGATACGCAGTATTTT. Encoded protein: CASSLDGQSTDTQYF.

CDR3 in amino acids: CASLTGTGAETQYF. Written as DNA, the CDR3 is TGTGCCAGCCTAACCGGGACAGGGGCTGAGACCCAGTACTTC. This rearrangement joins TRBV28 to TRBJ2-5; 10 bases are shared with TRBD1. The CDR3 loop spans 14 amino acids. Unmatched junction bases numbered 8, after V lost 8 bases and J lost 5 bases. Germline V gives CDR1 MDHEN, CDR2 SYDVKM.